This T cell receptor (beta chain) was documented in a study of T cell responses to AZD1222 COVID-19 vaccine. The CDR3 is 13 residues long. Trimming removed 1 base from V and 4 bases from J, with 7 bases in between. Sequencing was performed with immunoSEQ multiplex PCR; in TCRdb, only in-frame clones are kept and a portion is missing. The sample has over 100,000 clones, 90% seen once. This clonotype was sampled from an adult in good health. This sample comprised peripheral blood, obtained on day 0 of AZD1222 vaccination. V and J are TRBV12-3 or TRBV12-4 and TRBJ1-1; D possibly corresponds to TRBD1 (6 bases). The CDR3 DNA reads as TGTGCCAGCAGTTTAGGGACAGCCACTGAAGCTTTCTTT. It encodes CASSLGTATEAFF.